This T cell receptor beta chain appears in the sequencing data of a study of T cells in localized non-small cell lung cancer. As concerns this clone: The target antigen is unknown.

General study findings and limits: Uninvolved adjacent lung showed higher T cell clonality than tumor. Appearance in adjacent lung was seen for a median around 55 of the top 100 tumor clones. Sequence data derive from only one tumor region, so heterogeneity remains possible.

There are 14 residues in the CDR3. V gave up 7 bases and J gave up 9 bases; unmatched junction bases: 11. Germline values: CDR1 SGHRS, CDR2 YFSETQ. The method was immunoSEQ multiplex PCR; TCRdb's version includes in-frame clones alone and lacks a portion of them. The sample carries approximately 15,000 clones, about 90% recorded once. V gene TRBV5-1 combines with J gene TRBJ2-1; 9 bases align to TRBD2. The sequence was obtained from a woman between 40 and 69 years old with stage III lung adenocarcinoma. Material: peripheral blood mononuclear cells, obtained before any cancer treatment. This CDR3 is CASGRLAGSREQFF. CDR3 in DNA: TGCGCCAGCGGTCGGCTAGCGGGATCTCGTGAGCAGTTCTTC. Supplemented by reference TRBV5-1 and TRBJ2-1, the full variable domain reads KAGVTQTPRYLIKTRGQQVTLSCSPISGHRSVSWYQQTPGQGLQFLFEYFSETQRNKGNFPGRFSGRQFSNSRSEMNVSTLELGDSALYLCASGRLAGSREQFFGPGTRLTVL.